A selection of T cell receptor beta chains follows, all from one sample in a study of blood T cell repertoires in COVID-19. Assay used: immunoSEQ multiplex PCR; TCRdb lists only in-frame clones, some missing. This table has about 59,000 clones, 91% appearing once. Sequencing used peripheral blood. These TCRs come from a human donor in a cohort sampled during active COVID-19. Both conserved end residues are part of each CDR3. The order of the fields is clone size, J gene, D gene, V gene, CDR3 DNA, CDR3 protein. The D gene is left open where the match is weak. Not all rows give a size; the values are once, few, many and, for expanded clones, a class.

- TRBJ2-7 TRBD2 TRBV27 TGTGCCAGCAGTTTACGGCGGCTAGCGGGAGGGAGCTCCTACGAGCAGTACTTC CASSLRRLAGGSSYEQYF
- TRBJ2-7 TRBD2 TRBV12-3/TRBV12-4 TGTGCCAGCAGTTCCCAATCCGGGACTACGCAGTACTTC CASSSQSGTTQYF
- TRBJ2-1 TRBD2 TRBV19 TGTGCCAGTAGTTCGCGGGGGGGTCGCAATGAGCAGTTCTTC CASSSRGGRNEQFF
- TRBJ2-1 - TRBV4-1 TGCGCCAGCAGCCCCGGGAAACAGGGACGAAATGAGCAGTTCTTC CASSPGKQGRNEQFF
- TRBJ2-2 - TRBV5-4 TGTGCCAGCAGCCCGCCGCCGGGAGCTAGCGGGGAGCTGTTTTTT CASSPPPGASGELFF
- TRBJ1-2 - TRBV9 TGTGCCAGCAGCGTAGTAAACTATGGCTACACCTTC CASSVVNYGYTF
- TRBJ1-2 - TRBV2 TGTGCCAGCAGTGACTACCTCTGGGCTGGCTACACCTTC CASSDYLWAGYTF
- TRBJ1-5 - TRBV13 TGTGCCAGCAGCGACGGACAGATGGACCAGCCCCAGCATTTT CASSDGQMDQPQHF
- TRBJ2-1 - TRBV27 TGTGCCAGCACACCCCGGAATGAGCAGTTCTTC CASTPRNEQFF
- TRBJ2-7 - TRBV7-9 TGTGCCAGCAGCTTAGCTGTCGGGCACCCCAGGGGATACGAGCAGTACTTC CASSLAVGHPRGYEQYF
- TRBJ2-1 TRBD2 TRBV10-2 TGCGCCAGCAGGGGACTAGCGGGTCCCTACAATGAGCAGTTCTTC CASRGLAGPYNEQFF
once TRBJ2-7 TRBD2 TRBV2 TGTGCCAGCAGTTGGACTAGCGCCTCCTACGAGCAGTACTTC CASSWTSASYEQYF
- TRBJ2-5 TRBD2 TRBV27 TGTGCCAGCAGTTTAAAGGGACTAGCGGGAGACCAAGAGACCCAGTACTTC CASSLKGLAGDQETQYF
- TRBJ2-2 TRBD2 TRBV7-3 TGTGCCAGCAGCCCCCGAGGTGTTAGCGGGAGAGGGACCGGGGAGCTGTTTTTT CASSPRGVSGRGTGELFF
- TRBJ2-7 TRBD2 TRBV2 TGTGCCAGCAGTGAGAGGACTAGCGGTTTTACCTACGAGCAGTACTTC CASSERTSGFTYEQYF
- TRBJ1-1 - TRBV14 TGTGCCAGCAGCCCCAATATCAGGACGGGGGACACTGAAGCTTTCTTT CASSPNIRTGDTEAFF
- TRBJ2-2 TRBD1 TRBV5-1 TGCGCCAGCAGCTTGGCCACCTCGACAGGGAGTCGGGAGCTGTTTTTT CASSLATSTGSRELFF
- TRBJ2-7 TRBD1 TRBV5-1 TGCGCCAGCACCTCTCAGGGGGTGTACGAGCAGTACTTC CASTSQGVYEQYF
- TRBJ1-1 - TRBV15 TGTGCCACTCAACGCGGGGGGACTGAAGCTTTCTTT CATQRGGTEAFF
- TRBJ1-4 TRBD1 TRBV29-1 TGCAGTGAGGGGACAGGCACAAAAACGGCTAATGAAAAACTGTTTTTT CSEGTGTKTANEKLFF